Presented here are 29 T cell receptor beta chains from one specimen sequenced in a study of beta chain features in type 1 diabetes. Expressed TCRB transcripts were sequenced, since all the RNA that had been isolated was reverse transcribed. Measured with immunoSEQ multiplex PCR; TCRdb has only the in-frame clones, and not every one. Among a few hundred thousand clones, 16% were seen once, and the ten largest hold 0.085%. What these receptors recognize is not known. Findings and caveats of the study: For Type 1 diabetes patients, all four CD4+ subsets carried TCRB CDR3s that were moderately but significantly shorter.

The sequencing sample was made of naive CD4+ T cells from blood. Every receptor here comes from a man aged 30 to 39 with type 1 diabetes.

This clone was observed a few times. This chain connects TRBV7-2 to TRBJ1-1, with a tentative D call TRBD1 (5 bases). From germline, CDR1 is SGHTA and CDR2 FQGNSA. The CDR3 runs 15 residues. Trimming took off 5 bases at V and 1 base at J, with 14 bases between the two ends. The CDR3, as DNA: TGTGCCAGCAGCAACCCCCGGCAGGGGAACACTGAAGCTTTCTTT. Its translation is CASSNPRQGNTEAFF.

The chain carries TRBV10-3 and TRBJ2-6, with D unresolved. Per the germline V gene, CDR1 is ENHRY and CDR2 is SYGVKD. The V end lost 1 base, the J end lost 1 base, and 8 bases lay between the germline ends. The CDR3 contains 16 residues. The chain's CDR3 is CAISEWTASGANVLTF. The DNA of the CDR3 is TGTGCCATCAGTGAGTGGACCGCATCTGGGGCCAACGTCCTGACTTTC.

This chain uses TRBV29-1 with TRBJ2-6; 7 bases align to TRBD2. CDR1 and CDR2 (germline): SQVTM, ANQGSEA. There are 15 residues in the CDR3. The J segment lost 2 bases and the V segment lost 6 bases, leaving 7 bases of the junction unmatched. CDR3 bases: TGCAGCGTGGTGGGAGGGGTAACTGGGGCCAACGTCCTGACTTTC. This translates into CSVVGGVTGANVLTF.

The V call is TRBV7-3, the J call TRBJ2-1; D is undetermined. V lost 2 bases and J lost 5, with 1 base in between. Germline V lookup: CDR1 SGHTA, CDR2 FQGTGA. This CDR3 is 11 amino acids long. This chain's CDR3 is CASSLDNEQFF. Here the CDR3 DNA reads TGTGCCAGCAGCTTAGACAATGAGCAGTTCTTC.

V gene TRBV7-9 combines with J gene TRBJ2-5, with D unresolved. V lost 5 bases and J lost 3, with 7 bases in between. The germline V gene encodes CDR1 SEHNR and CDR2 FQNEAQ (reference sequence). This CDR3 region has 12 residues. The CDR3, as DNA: TGTGCCAGCAGCCCCGTTGAAGAGACCCAGTACTTC. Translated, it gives CASSPVEETQYF. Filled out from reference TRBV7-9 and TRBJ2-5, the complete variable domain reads DTGVSQNPRHKITKRGQNVTFRCDPISEHNRLYWYRQTLGQGPEFLTYFQNEAQLEKSRLLSDRFSAERPKGSFSTLEIQRTEQGDSAMYLCASSPVEETQYFGPGTRLLVL.

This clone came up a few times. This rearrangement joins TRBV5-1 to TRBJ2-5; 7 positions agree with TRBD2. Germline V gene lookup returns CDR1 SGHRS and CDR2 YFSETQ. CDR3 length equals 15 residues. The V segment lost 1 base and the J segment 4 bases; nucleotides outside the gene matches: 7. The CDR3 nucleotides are TGCGCCAGCAGCTTGATGCCAGCGGGACGAGAGACCCAGTACTTC. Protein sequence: CASSLMPAGRETQYF. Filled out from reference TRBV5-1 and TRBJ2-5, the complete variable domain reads KAGVTQTPRYLIKTRGQQVTLSCSPISGHRSVSWYQQTPGQGLQFLFEYFSETQRNKGNFPGRFSGRQFSNSRSEMNVSTLELGDSALYLCASSLMPAGRETQYFGPGTRLLVL.

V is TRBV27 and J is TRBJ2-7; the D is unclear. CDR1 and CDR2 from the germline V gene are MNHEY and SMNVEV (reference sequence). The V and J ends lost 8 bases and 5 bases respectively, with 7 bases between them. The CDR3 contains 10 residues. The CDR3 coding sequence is TGTGCCAGCGGACGAAACGAGCAGTACTTC. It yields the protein CASGRNEQYF.

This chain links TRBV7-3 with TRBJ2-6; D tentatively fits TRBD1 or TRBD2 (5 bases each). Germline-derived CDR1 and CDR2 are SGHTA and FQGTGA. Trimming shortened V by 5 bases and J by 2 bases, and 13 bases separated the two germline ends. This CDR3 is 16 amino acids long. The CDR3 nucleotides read TGTGCCAGCAGCCAAAGAGAGGGGACTGGGGCCAACGTCCTGACTTTC. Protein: CASSQREGTGANVLTF.

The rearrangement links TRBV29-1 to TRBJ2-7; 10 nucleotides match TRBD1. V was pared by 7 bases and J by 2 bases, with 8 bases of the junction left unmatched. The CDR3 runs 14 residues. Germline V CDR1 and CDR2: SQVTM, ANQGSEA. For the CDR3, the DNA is TGCAGCGCCTTACGGGACAGGGGTACCTACGAGCAGTACTTC. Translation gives CSALRDRGTYEQYF.

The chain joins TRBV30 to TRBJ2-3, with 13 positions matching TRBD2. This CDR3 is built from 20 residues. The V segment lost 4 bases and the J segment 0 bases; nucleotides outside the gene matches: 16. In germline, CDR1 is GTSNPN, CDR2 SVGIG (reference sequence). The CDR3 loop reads CAWTKLVGTSGIFSTDTQYF. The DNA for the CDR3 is TGTGCCTGGACCAAGTTAGTAGGGACTAGCGGGATTTTTAGCACAGATACGCAGTATTTT.

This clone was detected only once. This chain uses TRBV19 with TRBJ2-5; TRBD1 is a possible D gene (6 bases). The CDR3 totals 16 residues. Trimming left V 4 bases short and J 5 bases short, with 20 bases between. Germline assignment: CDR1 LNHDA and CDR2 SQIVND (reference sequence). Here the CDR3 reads CASSTGASRRRETQYF. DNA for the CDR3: TGTGCCAGTAGTACAGGGGCTTCGCGTCGCAGGGAGACCCAGTACTTC.

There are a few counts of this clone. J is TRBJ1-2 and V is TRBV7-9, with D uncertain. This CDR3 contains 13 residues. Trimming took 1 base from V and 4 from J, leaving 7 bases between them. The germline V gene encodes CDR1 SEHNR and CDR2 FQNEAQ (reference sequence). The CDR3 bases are TGTGCCAGCAGCTTAGGGACTGGCTATGGCTACACCTTC. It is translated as CASSLGTGYGYTF. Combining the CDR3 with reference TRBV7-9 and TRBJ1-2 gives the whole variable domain DTGVSQNPRHKITKRGQNVTFRCDPISEHNRLYWYRQTLGQGPEFLTYFQNEAQLEKSRLLSDRFSAERPKGSFSTLEIQRTEQGDSAMYLCASSLGTGYGYTFGSGTRLTVV.

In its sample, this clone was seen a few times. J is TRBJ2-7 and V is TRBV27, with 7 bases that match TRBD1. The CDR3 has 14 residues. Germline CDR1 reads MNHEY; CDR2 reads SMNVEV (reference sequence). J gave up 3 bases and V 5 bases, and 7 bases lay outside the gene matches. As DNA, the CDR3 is TGTGCCAGCAGTCCTCGACGGGACAGCTACGAGCAGTACTTC. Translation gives CASSPRRDSYEQYF.

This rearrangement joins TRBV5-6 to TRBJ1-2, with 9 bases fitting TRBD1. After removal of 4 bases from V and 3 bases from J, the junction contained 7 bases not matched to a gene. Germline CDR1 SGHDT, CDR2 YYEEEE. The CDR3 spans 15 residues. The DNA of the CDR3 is TGTGCCAGCAGCACCGGGACAGGGATTTACTATGGCTACACCTTC. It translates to CASSTGTGIYYGYTF.

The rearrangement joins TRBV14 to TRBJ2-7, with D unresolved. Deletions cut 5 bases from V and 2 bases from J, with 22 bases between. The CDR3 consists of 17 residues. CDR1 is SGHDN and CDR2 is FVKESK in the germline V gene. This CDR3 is CASSFRDPGLLTYEQYF. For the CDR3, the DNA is TGTGCCAGCAGCTTTCGTGACCCCGGTCTGCTCACCTACGAGCAGTACTTC.

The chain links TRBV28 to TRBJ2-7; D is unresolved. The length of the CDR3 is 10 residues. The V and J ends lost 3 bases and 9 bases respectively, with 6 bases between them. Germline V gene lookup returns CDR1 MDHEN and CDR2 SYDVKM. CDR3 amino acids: CASSLGRQYF. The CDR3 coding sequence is TGTGCCAGCAGTTTGGGCCGGCAGTACTTC.

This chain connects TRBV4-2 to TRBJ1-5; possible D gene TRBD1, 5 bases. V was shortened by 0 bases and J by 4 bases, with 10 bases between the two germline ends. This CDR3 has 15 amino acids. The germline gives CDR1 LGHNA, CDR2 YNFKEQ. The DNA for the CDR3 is TGTGCCAGCAGCCAAGATCGAGGGGAGAATCAGCCCCAGCATTTT. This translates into CASSQDRGENQPQHF.

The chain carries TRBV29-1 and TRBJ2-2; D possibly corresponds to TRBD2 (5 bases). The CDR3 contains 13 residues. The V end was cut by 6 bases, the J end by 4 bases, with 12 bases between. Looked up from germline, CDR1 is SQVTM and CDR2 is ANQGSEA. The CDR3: CSVATRLTGELFF. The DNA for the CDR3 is TGCAGCGTCGCCACTAGACTCACCGGGGAGCTGTTTTTT.

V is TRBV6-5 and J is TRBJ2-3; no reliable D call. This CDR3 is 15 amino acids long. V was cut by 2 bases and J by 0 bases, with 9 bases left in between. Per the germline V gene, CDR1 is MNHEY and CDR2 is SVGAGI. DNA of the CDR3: TGTGCCAGCAGTTACAACTCAATGAGCACAGATACGCAGTATTTT. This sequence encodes CASSYNSMSTDTQYF.

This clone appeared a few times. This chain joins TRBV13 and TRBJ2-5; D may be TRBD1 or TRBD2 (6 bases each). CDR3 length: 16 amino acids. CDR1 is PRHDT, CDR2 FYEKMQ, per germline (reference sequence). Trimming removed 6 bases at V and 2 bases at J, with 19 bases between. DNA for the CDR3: TGTGCCAGCAGGCCCACGGGGGCAGGGAATCAAGAGACCCAGTACTTC. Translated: CASRPTGAGNQETQYF.

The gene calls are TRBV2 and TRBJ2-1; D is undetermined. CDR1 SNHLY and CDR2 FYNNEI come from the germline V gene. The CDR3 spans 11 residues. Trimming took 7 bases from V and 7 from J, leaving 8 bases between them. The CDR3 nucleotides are TGTGCCAGCAATATTATTAATGAGCAGTTCTTC. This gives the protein CASNIINEQFF. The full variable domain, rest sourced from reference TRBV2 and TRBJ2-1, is EPEVTQTPSHQVTQMGQEVILRCVPISNHLYFYWYRQILGQKVEFLVSFYNNEISEKSEIFDDQFSVERPDGSNFTLKIRSTKLEDSAMYFCASNIINEQFFGPGTRLTVL.

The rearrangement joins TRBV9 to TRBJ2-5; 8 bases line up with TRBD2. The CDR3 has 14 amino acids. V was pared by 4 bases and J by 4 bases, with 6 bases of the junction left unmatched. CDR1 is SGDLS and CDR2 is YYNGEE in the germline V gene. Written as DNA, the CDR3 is TGTGCCAGCAGCTCTCAAGCGGGAGTAGAGACCCAGTACTTC. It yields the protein CASSSQAGVETQYF.

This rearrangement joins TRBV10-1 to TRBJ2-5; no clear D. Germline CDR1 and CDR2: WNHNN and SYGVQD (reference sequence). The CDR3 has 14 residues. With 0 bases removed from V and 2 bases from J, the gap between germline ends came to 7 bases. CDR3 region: CASSESWAQETQYF. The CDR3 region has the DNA TGCGCCAGCAGTGAGTCGTGGGCACAAGAGACCCAGTACTTC.

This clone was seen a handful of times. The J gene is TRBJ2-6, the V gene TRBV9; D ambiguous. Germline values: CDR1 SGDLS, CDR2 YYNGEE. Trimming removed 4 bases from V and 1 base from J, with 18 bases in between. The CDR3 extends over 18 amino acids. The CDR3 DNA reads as TGTGCCAGCAGCATAACGTCATTGGGAAATTCTGGGGCCAACGTCCTGACTTTC. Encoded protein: CASSITSLGNSGANVLTF.

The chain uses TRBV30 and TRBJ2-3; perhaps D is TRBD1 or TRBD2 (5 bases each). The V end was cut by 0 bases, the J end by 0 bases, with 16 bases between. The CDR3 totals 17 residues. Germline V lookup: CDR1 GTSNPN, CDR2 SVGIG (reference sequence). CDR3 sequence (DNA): TGTGCCTGGAGTGTTTTGGTTTCCGGGGCTAGCACAGATACGCAGTATTTT. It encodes CAWSVLVSGASTDTQYF.

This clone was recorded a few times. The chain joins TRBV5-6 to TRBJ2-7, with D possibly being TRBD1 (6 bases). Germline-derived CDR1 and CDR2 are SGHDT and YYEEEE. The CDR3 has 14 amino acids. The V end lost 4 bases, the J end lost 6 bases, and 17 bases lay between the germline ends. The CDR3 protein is CASSSRGGWFEQYF. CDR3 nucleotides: TGTGCCAGCAGCAGCAGGGGCGGGTGGTTCGAGCAGTACTTC.

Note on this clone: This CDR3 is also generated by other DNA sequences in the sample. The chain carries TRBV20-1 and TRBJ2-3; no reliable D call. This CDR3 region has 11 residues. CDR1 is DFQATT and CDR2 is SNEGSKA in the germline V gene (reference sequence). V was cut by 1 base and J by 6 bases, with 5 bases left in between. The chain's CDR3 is CSARVGDTQYF. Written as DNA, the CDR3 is TGCAGTGCTAGAGTGGGCGATACGCAGTATTTT.

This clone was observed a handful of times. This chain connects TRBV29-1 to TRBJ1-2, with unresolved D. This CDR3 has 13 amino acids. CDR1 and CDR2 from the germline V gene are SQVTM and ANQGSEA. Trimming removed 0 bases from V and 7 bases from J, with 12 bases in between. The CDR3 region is CSVEDRTLRGYTF. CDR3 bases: TGCAGCGTTGAAGATCGGACTTTACGTGGCTACACCTTC.

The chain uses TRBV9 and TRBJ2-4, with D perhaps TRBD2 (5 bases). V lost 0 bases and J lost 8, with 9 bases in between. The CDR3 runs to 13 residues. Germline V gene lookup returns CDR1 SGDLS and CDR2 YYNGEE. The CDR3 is CASSVAEEDIQYF. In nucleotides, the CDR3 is TGTGCCAGCAGCGTAGCGGAGGAGGACATTCAGTACTTC.